This T cell receptor beta chain derives from a study of blood T cell repertoires in COVID-19. The wider study: The study drew acute and convalescent COVID-19 samples from the United States, Italy and Spain.

In the original analysis: Nucleated cell counts were estimated from reference gene primer amplification. The data were produced by immunoSEQ multiplex PCR, yet TCRdb's version contains in-frame clones alone and is incomplete. D and trimming come from the DNA, and the V and J calls and clone size come from that table. The data contain 200,000 or so clones, just over 85% of them singletons. In germline, CDR1 is MDHEN, CDR2 SYDVKM. Unmatched junction bases numbered 14, after V lost 4 bases and J lost 0 bases. CDR3 length equals 19 residues. The chain couples TRBV28 to TRBJ2-2; 7 positions match TRBD1. Sequencing input: PBMCs or T cells enriched from blood (not recorded which). This clonotype was obtained from a woman in her thirties or forties with acute COVID-19. The CDR3 sequence: CASSSGTVNILSNTGELFF. CDR3 nucleotide sequence: TGTGCCAGCAGTTCCGGGACAGTAAACATCCTCTCGAACACCGGGGAGCTGTTTTTT.